The 19 T cell receptor beta chains reported below all come from one sample, sequenced in a study of post-analysis software for immune sequencing data. Study outcomes and limitations: Compared with controls, patients had more of about 5 TRBV segments, including TRBV5-6, TRBV5-1 and TRBV20-1.

Their antigens are not known. Sequencing libraries made from TCR beta cDNA carried unique molecular identifiers. MiXCR was run by TCRdb on the PCR reads, yielding one entry per CDR3 protein. The sample yields about 620,000 distinct CDR3 sequences, roughly 45% seen once. The sample consisted of blood. The receptors shown here come from a girl between 5 and 17 years old with multiple sclerosis.

This clonotype has only a few counts. The chain uses TRBV5-1 and TRBJ2-5; TRBD2 is a possible D gene (5 bases). Germline V gene sequence: CDR1 SGHRS, CDR2 YFSETQ. The ends were cut back, 0 bases at V and 1 base at J, with 13 bases in the middle. This CDR3 has 16 amino acids. CDR3 DNA: TGCGCCAGCAGCTTGGGAGGGTCAGGACGCCAAGAGACCCAGTACTTC. As protein: CASSLGGSGRQETQYF.

The J gene is TRBJ2-7, the V gene TRBV20-1; 7 bases agree with TRBD2. The CDR3 is 13 residues long. V trimming: 5 bases; J trimming: 4 bases; junction bases outside the gene matches: 8. CDR1 is DFQATT, CDR2 SNEGSKA, per germline (reference sequence). The CDR3: CSAEVAGTYEQYF. CDR3 coding DNA: TGCAGTGCTGAGGTAGCGGGTACATACGAGCAGTACTTC.

This clonotype showed up just a few times. The V and J genes are TRBV12-3 or TRBV12-4 and TRBJ2-5; D unresolved. The CDR3 is made up of 15 amino acids. V was cut by 6 bases and J by 4 bases, with 18 bases left in between. The CDR3 reads CASSRALEEGETQYF. The CDR3 bases are TGTGCCAGCAGCCGCGCCCTGGAAGAAGGAGAGACCCAGTACTTC.

In regard to this clonotype: Compared with germline, one end of the junction differs, possibly owing to a read error. The chain couples TRBV7-7 to TRBJ2-1; 9 bases agree with TRBD1. The CDR3 extends over 15 amino acids. CDR1 SSHAT and CDR2 FNYEAQ come from the germline V gene (reference sequence). The CDR3 reads CASSPGQGPYNEQFF. The CDR3 bases are TGTGCTAGCAGCCCGGGACAGGGACCTTACAATGAGCAGTTCTTC.

The CDR3 DNA is TGTGCCAGCAGCCCCCCTGGGTATAGCTACACCTTC. Translating gives CASSPPGYSYTF. The gene calls are TRBV7-2 and TRBJ1-2, with unresolved D. The CDR3 has 12 residues. Germline CDR1 is SGHTA and CDR2 is FQGNSA. V lost 5 bases and J lost 9, with 13 bases in between.

The chain combines TRBV29-1 with TRBJ2-1, with D possibly being TRBD1 (5 bases). V was clipped by 8 bases and J by 9 bases, with 17 bases between them. CDR3 length: 12 residues. CDR1 is SQVTM and CDR2 is ANQGSEA in the germline V gene. The CDR3 loop reads CSSFQGAGEQFF. CDR3 nucleotides: TGCAGCAGCTTCCAAGGGGCCGGTGAGCAGTTCTTC.

The chain links TRBV29-1 to TRBJ2-6; D may match TRBD1 or TRBD2 (5 bases each). The ends were cut back, 8 bases at V and 4 bases at J, with 9 bases in the middle. CDR3 length: 12 amino acids. Germline CDR1 SQVTM, CDR2 ANQGSEA. The CDR3 DNA is TGCAGCTATCGGGGCGGGGCCAACGTCCTGACTTTC. It encodes CSYRGGANVLTF.

The genes are TRBV3-1 and TRBJ2-5, with 9 positions matching TRBD2. The J call could be wrong; TRBJ2-7 is a better fit for the DNA end. The germline CDR1 and CDR2 sequences are LGHDT and YNNKEL (reference sequence). The CDR3 runs 16 residues. The CDR3 nucleotides are TGTGCCAGCAGCCTAAGACGAGTAGCGGGAGCGGGCGAGCAGTACTTC. It translates to CASSLRRVAGAGEQYF.

Points on this clonotype: The junction departs from the called germline gene at one end, perhaps through a read error. The gene calls are TRBV29-1 and TRBJ1-1; D call uncertain. The CDR3 runs 13 residues. CDR1 and CDR2 from the germline V gene are SQVTM and ANQGSEA. The CDR3 protein is CNVSLVLNTEAFF. The CDR3 nucleotides read TGCAACGTTTCCCTCGTGCTGAACACTGAAGCTTTCTTT.

In its sample, this clonotype was seen a few times. Here the CDR3 reads CASSLDREDIQYF. Here the CDR3 DNA reads TGTGCCAGCAGCTTAGACAGGGAAGACATTCAGTACTTC. The chain couples TRBV7-3 to TRBJ2-4; 7 bases map to TRBD1. CDR3 size: 13 residues. V shed 2 bases and J 8 bases; nucleotides not matched to a gene: 3. CDR1 is SGHTA and CDR2 is FQGTGA in the germline V gene.

This rearrangement joins TRBV4-1 to TRBJ2-1; D is unclear. Trimming took 1 base from V and 4 from J, leaving 8 bases between them. Germline loops: CDR1 MGHRA, CDR2 YSYEKL. The CDR3 is 14 amino acids. CDR3 nucleotides: TGCGCCAGCAGCCAAGGGATAAGTTACAATGAGCAGTTCTTC. This sequence encodes CASSQGISYNEQFF.

This clonotype occurred a few times. The V call is TRBV12-3 or TRBV12-4, the J call TRBJ2-5; the D gene is possibly TRBD2 (6 bases). The V gene lost 4 bases and the J gene lost 7 bases, with 13 bases spanning the gap. This CDR3 contains 13 residues. The CDR3 nucleotides read TGTGCCAGCAGTTGGGGGGACCAGGGGACCCAGTACTTC. This translates into CASSWGDQGTQYF.

This clonotype was seen only a few times. This sequence joins TRBV20-1 and TRBJ1-1, with D possibly being TRBD1 (5 bases). The germline V gene encodes CDR1 DFQATT and CDR2 SNEGSKA (reference sequence). The length of the CDR3 is 12 residues. The V and J ends lost 4 bases and 3 bases respectively, with 9 bases between them. The CDR3 DNA sequence: TGCAGTGCTAATCGGGGGGACACTGAAGCTTTCTTT. The encoded protein is CSANRGDTEAFF.

V is TRBV12-3 or TRBV12-4 and J is TRBJ1-5, with a weak D call TRBD1 (5 bases). This CDR3 contains 14 residues. The V end lost 4 bases, the J end lost 2 bases, and 9 bases lay between the germline ends. CDR3 in amino acids: CASSSRGGNQPQHF. CDR3 nucleotides: TGTGCCAGCAGTTCTCGAGGGGGCAATCAGCCCCAGCATTTT.

This clonotype was recorded at least ten times. This sequence joins TRBV10-3 and TRBJ2-3, with D possibly being TRBD1 or TRBD2 (6 bases each). V lost 4 bases to trimming and J lost 5 bases, with 13 bases between them. Looked up from germline, CDR1 is ENHRY and CDR2 is SYGVKD. This CDR3 spans 14 amino acids. CDR3 loop: CAISGGGRGDTQYF. As DNA, the CDR3 is TGTGCCATCAGTGGTGGGGGGCGCGGAGATACGCAGTATTTT.

This clonotype was picked up a small number of times. The rearrangement links TRBV12-3 or TRBV12-4 to TRBJ2-1, with 8 bases lining up with TRBD1. This CDR3 spans 15 amino acids. The ends lost 5 bases at V and 3 bases at J; junction bases unmatched: 6. The DNA for the CDR3 is TGTGCCAGCAGTGGTACAGGGGGAGTCTACAATGAGCAGTTCTTC. Translating it yields CASSGTGGVYNEQFF.

The J gene is TRBJ1-5, the V gene TRBV12-3 or TRBV12-4; D gene unclear. V dropped 3 bases and J dropped 7 bases, with 13 bases sitting between them. The CDR3 extends over 14 amino acids. In DNA form, the CDR3 reads TGTGCCAGCAGTTTGGGGAGGATCGGGCAGCCCCAGCATTTT. It codes for CASSLGRIGQPQHF.

This clonotype was counted between two and nine times. The chain couples TRBV20-1 to TRBJ2-3; D may be TRBD1 or TRBD2 (5 bases each). Per germline, CDR1 DFQATT and CDR2 SNEGSKA (reference sequence). V lost 2 bases, J lost 4 bases, and 19 bases lay in between. The CDR3 contains 16 residues. This chain's CDR3 is CSARPPTGPNADTQYF. As DNA, the CDR3 is TGCAGTGCTAGACCTCCAACGGGACCCAACGCAGATACGCAGTATTTT.

This chain uses TRBV20-1 with TRBJ2-1; D uncertain. V lost 0 bases, J lost 2 bases, and 11 bases lay in between. CDR3 length equals 15 residues. Germline lookup yields CDR1 DFQATT and CDR2 SNEGSKA (reference sequence). The CDR3 region is CSARDLEQTYNEQFF. As DNA, the CDR3 is TGCAGTGCTAGAGATTTAGAACAGACCTACAATGAGCAGTTCTTC.